The entry that follows covers one T cell receptor (beta chain) sequence. The record originates from a study of cytomegalovirus exposure and HLA in healthy donors. Primers included in the PCR were 60 Vbeta and 13 Jbeta primers. Profiled with immunoSEQ multiplex PCR; TCRdb holds only in-frame clones, not every one. The profile covers about 100,000 clones, with around 77% appearing a single time and under 7.5% taken by the ten largest. CDR1 is LNHDA, CDR2 SQIVND, per germline (reference sequence). The CDR3 consists of 16 residues. V lost 2 bases and J lost 3; bases outside the gene matches: 9. Sequencing was carried out using PBMCs. The rearrangement uses TRBV19 and TRBJ1-2, with 7 bases lining up with TRBD1. The sequence was collected from a man aged 50 to 59 in good health and CMV-seropositive. CDR3 region: CASSINPDRVDYGYTF. In nucleotides, the CDR3 is TGTGCCAGTAGTATAAATCCTGACAGGGTCGACTATGGCTACACCTTC.